The 9 T cell receptor beta chains presented below share a single source sample, sequenced in a study of blood T cells in healthy people across ages. Sample-barcoded 5' priming and a J-beta primer mix drove a second PCR of roughly 6 to 12 cycles. MiXCR, run by TCRdb on the 5' RACE reads, gives a single entry per CDR3 protein. The sample records 550,000 to 650,000 distinct CDR3 sequences, about 30% being singletons. The sample comprised blood. The receptors here all came from a woman older than 75 in good health.

This clonotype was seen a handful of times. The J gene is TRBJ2-1, the V gene TRBV7-9; TRBD2 matches at 10 bases. V dropped 5 bases and J dropped 8; count of bases not matched to a gene: 9. The CDR3 has 15 amino acids. Germline V CDR1 and CDR2: SEHNR, FQNEAQ (reference sequence). The CDR3 sequence: CASSIAAGGLDEQFF. CDR3 bases: TGTGCCAGCAGCATTGCAGCGGGGGGGCTGGATGAGCAGTTCTTC.

This clonotype was recorded at least ten times. V usage is TRBV6-5 and J usage is TRBJ2-7; the match to TRBD1 covers 7 bases. The V and J ends lost 4 bases and 3 bases, in that order; junction bases with no gene match: 3. Germline V lookup: CDR1 MNHEY, CDR2 SVGAGI. The CDR3 has 13 residues. The CDR3 sequence is CASSLGQNYEQYF. DNA of the CDR3: TGTGCCAGCAGTTTGGGACAGAACTACGAGCAGTACTTC.

This clonotype was counted ten times or more. This chain joins TRBV6-5 and TRBJ2-7; 8 nucleotides agree with TRBD2. Germline V gene lookup returns CDR1 MNHEY and CDR2 SVGAGI. This CDR3 has 13 residues. J was trimmed by 3 bases and V by 6 bases; bases with no gene match: 4. CDR3 protein: CASRASGGYEQYF. CDR3 nucleotide sequence: TGTGCCAGCAGGGCCAGCGGGGGCTACGAGCAGTACTTC.

In its sample, this clonotype was seen many times. The DNA of the CDR3 is TGTGCCAGCAGCCACTTAGAGACCCAGTACTTC. Its protein product is CASSHLETQYF. The chain couples TRBV7-9 to TRBJ2-5; D gene ambiguous. Per germline, CDR1 SEHNR and CDR2 FQNEAQ (reference sequence). The V and J ends lost 5 bases and 4 bases respectively, with 5 bases between them. The CDR3 has 11 amino acids.

The V gene is TRBV20-1, the J gene TRBJ2-5, with 10 bases fitting TRBD2. The germline V gene encodes CDR1 DFQATT and CDR2 SNEGSKA (reference sequence). This CDR3 region has 13 residues. J was trimmed by 12 bases and V by 1 base; bases with no gene match: 8. The CDR3 here is CSARGAGGPNEYF. CDR3 in DNA: TGCAGTGCTAGAGGAGCGGGGGGGCCTAACGAGTACTTC.

This clonotype was detected only a few times. The V call is TRBV30, the J call TRBJ1-2; D possibly corresponds to TRBD1 (5 bases). V dropped 4 bases and J dropped 9 bases, with 15 bases sitting between them. The CDR3 extends over 12 amino acids. CDR1 is GTSNPN and CDR2 is SVGIG in the germline V gene (reference sequence). In nucleotides, the CDR3 is TGTGCCTGGACCCCGACAGTCGGGAGCTACACCTTC. Amino acid sequence: CAWTPTVGSYTF.

V and J are TRBV3-1 and TRBJ1-1; 7 nucleotides line up with TRBD1. Germline values: CDR1 LGHDT, CDR2 YNNKEL (reference sequence). V lost 6 bases and J lost 11; bases outside the gene matches: 9. The CDR3 spans 12 residues. The CDR3 loop is CASSRQGTSAFF. Written as DNA, the CDR3 is TGTGCCAGCAGTCGACAGGGTACAAGTGCTTTCTTT.

This clonotype was recorded at least ten times. The chain carries TRBV20-1 and TRBJ2-5; possibly TRBD1 for D (6 bases). Germline V gene sequence: CDR1 DFQATT, CDR2 SNEGSKA (reference sequence). V lost 6 bases and J 2 bases, leaving 19 bases between the germline ends. The length of the CDR3 is 15 residues. CDR3 in amino acids: CSAPPAQGLQETQYF. The CDR3 DNA reads as TGCAGTGCCCCACCGGCTCAGGGGTTACAAGAGACCCAGTACTTC.

This clonotype was detected ten times or more. This chain connects TRBV20-1 to TRBJ1-5; 7 bases align to TRBD1. The germline CDR1 and CDR2 sequences are DFQATT and SNEGSKA (reference sequence). The CDR3 is made up of 15 amino acids. V was clipped by 0 bases and J by 1 base; unmatched bases: 3. CDR3 residues: CSARETGLSNQPQHF. The CDR3 DNA reads as TGCAGTGCTAGAGAGACAGGGTTAAGCAATCAGCCCCAGCATTTT.